This is a list of T cell receptor beta chains from one sample in a study of cytomegalovirus exposure and HLA in healthy donors. Generated by immunoSEQ multiplex PCR, the TCRdb table keeps only in-frame clones and is missing some. The sample shows approximately 100,000 clones, roughly 90% of them seen only once. Sequencing was performed on PBMCs. The receptors come from a woman aged 18-30 years in good health and CMV-seropositive. Each CDR3 is given with its conserved first and last residue. The D gene is left open where the match is weak. Clone size is given for some rows only: seen once, a few or many times, or a class if the clone is expanded.

d_call j_call clone_size v_call cdr3_length cdr3_nt cdr3_aa
- TRBJ1-1 - TRBV5-4 17 TGTGCCAGCAGCTTGGGTTCCATAGTCTTCATGAACACTGAAGCTTTCTTT CASSLGSIVFMNTEAFF
TRBD1 TRBJ2-7 - TRBV6-1 15 TGTGCCAGCAGTATTTACTTGGGACAGCTCTACGAGCAGTACTTC CASSIYLGQLYEQYF
- TRBJ2-6 - TRBV28 16 TGTGCCAGCAGTTTGATGTGGAGCTCTGGGGCCAACGTCCTGACTTTC CASSLMWSSGANVLTF
- TRBJ1-6 - TRBV2 16 TGTGCCAGCAGAGCCCCGGGGGACTCCTATAATTCACCCCTCCACTTT CASRAPGDSYNSPLHF
- TRBJ1-6 - TRBV7-9 15 TGTGCCAGCAGCTTAGGCGTTGAGTATAATTCACCCCTCCACTTT CASSLGVEYNSPLHF
TRBD1 TRBJ1-1 - TRBV28 16 TGTGCCAGCAGTTTAGGGACAGGGGCTAAGGACACTGAAGCTTTCTTT CASSLGTGAKDTEAFF
- TRBJ1-3 - TRBV7-9 13 TGTGCCAGCAGCCGCCCAGGTGGAAACACCATATATTTT CASSRPGGNTIYF
- TRBJ1-1 - TRBV6-1 16 TGTGCCAGCAGTGAAGCCAATTCACCAACGGTCACTGAAGCTTTCTTT CASSEANSPTVTEAFF
TRBD1 TRBJ1-2 - TRBV7-2 15 TGTGCCAGCAGCCCAACAACAGGGGCTAACTATGGCTACACCTTC CASSPTTGANYGYTF
- TRBJ2-1 once TRBV2 14 TGTGCCAGCAGTGAGGACAGCGTTAACAATGAGCAGTTCTTC CASSEDSVNNEQFF
TRBD2 TRBJ2-3 - TRBV15 17 TGTGCCACCAGCAGAGATGGGCTAGCGGGGGGGCCAGATACGCAGTATTTT CATSRDGLAGGPDTQYF
TRBD2 TRBJ2-1 - TRBV7-3 13 TGTGCCAGCAGCCCTAGCGGGCCCGATGAGCAGTTCTTC CASSPSGPDEQFF